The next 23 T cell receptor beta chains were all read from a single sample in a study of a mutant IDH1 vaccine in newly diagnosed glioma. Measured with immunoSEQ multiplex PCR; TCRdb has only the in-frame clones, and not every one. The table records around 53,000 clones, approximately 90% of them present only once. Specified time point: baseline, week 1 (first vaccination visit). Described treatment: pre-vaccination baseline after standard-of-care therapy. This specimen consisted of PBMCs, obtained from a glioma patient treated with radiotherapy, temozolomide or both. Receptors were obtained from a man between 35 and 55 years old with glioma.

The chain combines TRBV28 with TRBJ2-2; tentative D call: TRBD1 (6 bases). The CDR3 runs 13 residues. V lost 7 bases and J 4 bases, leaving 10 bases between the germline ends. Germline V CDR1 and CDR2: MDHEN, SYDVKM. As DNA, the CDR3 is TGTGCCAGCATTCTAGGGGGCACCGGGGAGCTGTTTTTT. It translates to CASILGGTGELFF.

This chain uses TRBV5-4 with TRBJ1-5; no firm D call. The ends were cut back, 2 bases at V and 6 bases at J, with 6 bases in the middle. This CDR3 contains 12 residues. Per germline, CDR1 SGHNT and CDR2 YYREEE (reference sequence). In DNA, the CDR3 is TGTGCCAGCAGCTTTGAAGGTCAGCCCCAGCATTTT. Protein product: CASSFEGQPQHF.

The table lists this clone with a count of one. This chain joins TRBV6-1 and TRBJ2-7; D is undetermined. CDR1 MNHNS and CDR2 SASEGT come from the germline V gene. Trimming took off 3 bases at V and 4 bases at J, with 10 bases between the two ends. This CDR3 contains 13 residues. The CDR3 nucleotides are TGTGCCAGCAGTGAGTTCAGGTCTTACGAGCAGTACTTC. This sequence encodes CASSEFRSYEQYF.

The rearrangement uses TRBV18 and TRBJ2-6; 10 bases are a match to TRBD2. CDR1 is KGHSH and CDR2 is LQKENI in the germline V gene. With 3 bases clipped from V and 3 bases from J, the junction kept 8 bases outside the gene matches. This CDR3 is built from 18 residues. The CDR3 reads CASSPTRLAGVGANVLTF. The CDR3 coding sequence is TGTGCCAGCTCACCTACCCGGCTAGCGGGAGTTGGGGCCAACGTCCTGACTTTC.

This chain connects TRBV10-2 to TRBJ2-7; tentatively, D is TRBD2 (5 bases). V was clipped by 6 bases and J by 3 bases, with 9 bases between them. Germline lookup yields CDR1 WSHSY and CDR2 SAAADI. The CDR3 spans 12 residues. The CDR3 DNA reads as TGCGCCAGCAGAACGAGCGGCTACGAGCAGTACTTC. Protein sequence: CASRTSGYEQYF.

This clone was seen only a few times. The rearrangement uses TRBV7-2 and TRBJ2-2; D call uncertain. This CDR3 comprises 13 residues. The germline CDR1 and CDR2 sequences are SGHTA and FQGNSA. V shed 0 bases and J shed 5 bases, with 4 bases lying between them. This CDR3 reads CASSLARTGELFF. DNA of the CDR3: TGTGCCAGCAGCTTAGCACGGACCGGGGAGCTGTTTTTT.

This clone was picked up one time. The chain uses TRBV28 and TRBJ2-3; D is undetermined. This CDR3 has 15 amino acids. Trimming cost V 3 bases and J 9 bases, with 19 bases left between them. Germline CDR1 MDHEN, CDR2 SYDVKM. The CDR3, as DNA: TGTGCCAGCAGTTTGATTTTTGGCTCCGTACAGACGCAGTATTTT. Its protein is CASSLIFGSVQTQYF.

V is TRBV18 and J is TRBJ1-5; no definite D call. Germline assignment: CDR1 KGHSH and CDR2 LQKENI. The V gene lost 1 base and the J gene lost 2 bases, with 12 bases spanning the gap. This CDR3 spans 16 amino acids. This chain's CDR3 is CASSPRVSRGNQPQHF. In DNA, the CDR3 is TGTGCCAGCTCACCACGAGTTAGTCGAGGCAATCAGCCCCAGCATTTT.

CDR3 nucleotide sequence: TGTGCCAGCTCACGGGGGAGCAACTACGAGCAGTACTTC. It yields the protein CASSRGSNYEQYF. The chain links TRBV6-1 to TRBJ2-7; maybe TRBD2 (6 bases). The CDR3 runs to 13 residues. Trimming took off 8 bases at V and 3 bases at J, with 14 bases between the two ends. Looked up from germline, CDR1 is MNHNS and CDR2 is SASEGT.

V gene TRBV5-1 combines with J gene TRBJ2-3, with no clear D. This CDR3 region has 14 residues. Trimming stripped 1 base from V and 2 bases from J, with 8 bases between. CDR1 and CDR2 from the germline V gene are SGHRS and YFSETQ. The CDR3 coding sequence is TGCGCCAGCAGCTTGTTAGGGTTCACAGATACGCAGTATTTT. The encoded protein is CASSLLGFTDTQYF.

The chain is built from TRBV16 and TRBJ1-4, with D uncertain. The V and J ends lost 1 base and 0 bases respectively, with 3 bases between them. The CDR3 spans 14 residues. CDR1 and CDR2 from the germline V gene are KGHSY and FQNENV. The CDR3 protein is CASSQWSTNEKLFF. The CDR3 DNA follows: TGTGCCAGCAGCCAATGGTCAACTAATGAAAAACTGTTTTTT.

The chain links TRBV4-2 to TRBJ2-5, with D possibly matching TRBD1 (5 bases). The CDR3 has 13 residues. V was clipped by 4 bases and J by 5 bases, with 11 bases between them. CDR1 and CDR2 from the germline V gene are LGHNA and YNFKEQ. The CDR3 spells CASSPQVGETQYF. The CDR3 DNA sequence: TGTGCCAGCAGCCCACAGGTAGGGGAGACCCAGTACTTC.

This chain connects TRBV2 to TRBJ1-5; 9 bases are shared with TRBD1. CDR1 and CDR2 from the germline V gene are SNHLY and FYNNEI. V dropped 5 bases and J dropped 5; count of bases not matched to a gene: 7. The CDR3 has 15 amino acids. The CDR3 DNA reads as TGTGCCAGCAGTCCGAGGCGGACAGGGGATCAGCCCCAGCATTTT. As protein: CASSPRRTGDQPQHF.

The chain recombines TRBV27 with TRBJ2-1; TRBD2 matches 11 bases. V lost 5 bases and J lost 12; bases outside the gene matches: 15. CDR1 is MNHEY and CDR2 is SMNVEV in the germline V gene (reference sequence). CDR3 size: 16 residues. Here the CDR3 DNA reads TGTGCCAGCAGTGTTAGGGGACTAGCGGACCCACGGGGGCAGTTCTTC. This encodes CASSVRGLADPRGQFF.

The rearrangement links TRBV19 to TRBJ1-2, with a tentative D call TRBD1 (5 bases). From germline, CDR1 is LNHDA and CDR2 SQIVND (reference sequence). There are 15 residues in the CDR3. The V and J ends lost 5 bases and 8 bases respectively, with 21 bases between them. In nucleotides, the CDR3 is TGTGCCAGTAGTGATTTTGGGGGGAAAATTTACGGCTACACCTTC. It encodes CASSDFGGKIYGYTF.

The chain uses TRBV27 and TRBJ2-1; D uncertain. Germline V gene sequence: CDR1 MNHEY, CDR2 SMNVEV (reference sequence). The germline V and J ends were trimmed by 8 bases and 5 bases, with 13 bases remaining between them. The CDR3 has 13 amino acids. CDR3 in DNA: TGTGCCAGCTATTCCCGGCTGAACAATGAGCAGTTCTTC. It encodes CASYSRLNNEQFF.

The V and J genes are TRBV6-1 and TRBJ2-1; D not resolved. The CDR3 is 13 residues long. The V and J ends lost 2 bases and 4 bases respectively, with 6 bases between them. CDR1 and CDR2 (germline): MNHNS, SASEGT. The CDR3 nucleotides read TGTGCCAGCAGTGAATGGCAGTACAATGAGCAGTTCTTC. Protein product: CASSEWQYNEQFF.

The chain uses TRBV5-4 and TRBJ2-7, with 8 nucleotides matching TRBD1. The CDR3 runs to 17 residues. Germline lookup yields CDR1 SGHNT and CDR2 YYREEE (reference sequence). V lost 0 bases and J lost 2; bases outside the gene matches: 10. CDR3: CASSLVGRGHGAYEQYF. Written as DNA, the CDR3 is TGTGCCAGCAGCTTGGTCGGCAGGGGGCACGGTGCCTACGAGCAGTACTTC.

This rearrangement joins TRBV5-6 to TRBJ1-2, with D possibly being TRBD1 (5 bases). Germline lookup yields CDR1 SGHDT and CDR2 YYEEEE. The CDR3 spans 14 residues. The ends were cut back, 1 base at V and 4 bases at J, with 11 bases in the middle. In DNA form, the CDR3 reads TGTGCCAGCAGCTTGCGGGGCGGAGGCTATGGCTACACCTTC. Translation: CASSLRGGGYGYTF.

CDR3 in amino acids: CASRPLVAESTDTQYF. The CDR3 region has the DNA TGTGCCAGTAGGCCCTTGGTAGCGGAAAGCACAGATACGCAGTATTTT. The chain combines TRBV19 with TRBJ2-3, with D perhaps TRBD2 (6 bases). This CDR3 is built from 16 residues. Between the trimmed V and J ends, which lost 6 bases and 0 bases, there was a span of 16 bases. The germline V gene has CDR1 LNHDA and CDR2 SQIVND (reference sequence).

This CDR3 is CASSQLSTSSYNEQFF. The CDR3 DNA follows: TGCGCCAGCAGCCAACTCAGCACAAGCTCCTACAATGAGCAGTTCTTC. The chain links TRBV4-1 to TRBJ2-1; D gene uncertain. The germline V and J ends were trimmed by 2 bases and 0 bases, with 11 bases remaining between them. The germline V gene has CDR1 MGHRA and CDR2 YSYEKL. The CDR3 covers 16 residues.

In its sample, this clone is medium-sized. The CDR3 loop reads CASSSRIPTNEKLFF. The CDR3 DNA sequence: TGTGCCAGCAGTTCACGAATACCAACTAATGAAAAACTGTTTTTT. The chain has TRBV27 and TRBJ1-4; D is undetermined. The CDR3 consists of 15 residues. Germline loops: CDR1 MNHEY, CDR2 SMNVEV (reference sequence). Trimming took 4 bases from V and 0 from J, leaving 9 bases between them. The variable domain in full, completed from reference TRBV27 and TRBJ1-4, reads EAQVTQNPRYLITVTGKKLTVTCSQNMNHEYMSWYRQDPGLGLRQIYYSMNVEVTDKGDVPEGYKVSRKEKRNFPLILESPSPNQTSLYFCASSSRIPTNEKLFFGSGTQLSVL.

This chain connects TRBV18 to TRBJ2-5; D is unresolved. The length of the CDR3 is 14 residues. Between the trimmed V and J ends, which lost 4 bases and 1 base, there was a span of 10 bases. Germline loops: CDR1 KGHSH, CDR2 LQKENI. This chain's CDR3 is CASSLTVTQETQYF. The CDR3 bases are TGTGCCAGCTCACTTACCGTGACCCAAGAGACCCAGTACTTC.